This T cell receptor beta chain emerged from a study of T cell responses to AZD1222 COVID-19 vaccine. Study-wide results and caveats: At baseline, just a handful of AZD1222 recipients tested seropositive. Variant regions that are unmutated are reportedly the target of nearly half of spike-specific TCRs.

The CDR3 is 16 residues long. The V and J ends lost 2 bases and 0 bases respectively, with 10 bases between them. Germline values: CDR1 LNHDA, CDR2 SQIVND (reference sequence). Points on this clone: Its antigen is still unknown.

Sequencing was performed with immunoSEQ multiplex PCR; in TCRdb, only in-frame clones are kept and a portion is missing. Altogether approximately 61,000 clones are present, approximately 85% being singletons, with the ten largest covering approximately 24%. The TCR originated in an adult who received the AZD1222 COVID-19 vaccine. The gene calls are TRBV19 and TRBJ1-4; D unclear. The starting material was peripheral blood, obtained 28 days after the second AZD1222 dose. The CDR3 here is CASSIRRDPTNEKLFF. In DNA, the CDR3 is TGTGCCAGTAGTATAAGACGGGATCCAACTAATGAAAAACTGTTTTTT. Based on the CDR3 plus reference TRBV19 and TRBJ1-4, the full variable domain is DGGITQSPKYLFRKEGQNVTLSCEQNLNHDAMYWYRQDPGQGLRLIYYSQIVNDFQKGDIAEGYSVSREKKESFPLTVTSAQKNPTAFYLCASSIRRDPTNEKLFFGSGTQLSVL.